The clone carrying this T cell receptor (beta chain) was counted between two and nine times. What it binds is not known. The sample belongs to a study of identical twins. Template switching added a universal primer site; cDNA carried unique molecular identifiers. TCRdb re-analysed the 5' RACE reads in MiXCR, keeping a single row per CDR3 protein. Among hundreds of thousands of distinct CDR3 sequences listed, over 8% were seen once. CDR1 is SGHDN, CDR2 FVKESK, per germline. V lost 2 bases and J 8 bases, leaving 9 bases between the germline ends. The CDR3 totals 12 residues. Study observations and caveats: Beta out-of-frame twin sharing showed a weaker excess. There were fewer insertions in abundant cord blood beta clonotypes, but memory repertoires showed no such pattern.

The V call is TRBV14, the J call TRBJ2-5; D is possibly TRBD2 (5 bases). Sample: memory (CD45RO+) T cells sorted from blood. The receptor's source is a young woman in good health. The CDR3 DNA sequence: TGTGCCAGCAGCCAATCCGGGATAACCCAGTACTTC. Its protein is CASSQSGITQYF.